This T cell receptor beta chain derives from a study of PD-1 blockade in classical Hodgkin lymphoma. The V and J ends lost 6 bases and 8 bases respectively, with 19 bases between them. Germline V gives CDR1 LNHDA, CDR2 SQIVND (reference sequence). This CDR3 has 14 residues. Worth noting for this clone: The antigen is unknown.

General observations from the study: Those starting nivolumab under 1 year post-ASCT were excluded. It was reported that newly diagnosed patients had less baseline TCR diversity than healthy donors. Sources of repertoire differences remain undefined, possibly disease activity or prior therapy. Newly diagnosed patients had diversity similar to the baseline diversity of complete responders.

The data were produced by immunoSEQ multiplex PCR, yet TCRdb's version contains in-frame clones alone and is incomplete. The sample yields about 90,000 clones, 80% to 90% seen once. After autologous stem cell transplantation all patients relapsed, and prior brentuximab vedotin exposure differed between cohorts. The specimen comprised peripheral blood mononuclear cells (PBMCs), sampled before the second cycle of nivolumab. This sequence joins TRBV19 and TRBJ1-1; D possibly corresponds to TRBD1 (5 bases). The TCR was taken from a human donor with classical Hodgkin lymphoma. The CDR3 here is CASRNAQANGEAFF. CDR3 in DNA: TGTGCCAGTAGGAATGCACAGGCTAATGGCGAAGCTTTCTTT.